The 26 T cell receptor beta chains below come from one sample, sequenced in a study of post-analysis software for immune sequencing data. Whole-study findings and limits: The study found TRBV5-6, TRBV5-1 and TRBV20-1 among 4 or 5 TRBV segments more frequent in patients than controls.

The TCR beta cDNA libraries carried unique molecular identifiers. MiXCR, run by TCRdb on the PCR reads, gives a single entry per CDR3 protein. Among hundreds of thousands of distinct CDR3 sequences listed, less than 35% were seen once. No antigen is known for these receptors. Sequencing input: blood. These TCRs come from a girl between 5 and 17 years old with multiple sclerosis.

The gene calls are TRBV28 and TRBJ1-1, with D tentatively TRBD1 (6 bases). Germline CDR1 and CDR2: MDHEN and SYDVKM. The CDR3 runs 12 residues. V dropped 5 bases and J dropped 8 bases, with 12 bases sitting between them. In DNA form, the CDR3 reads TGTGCCAGCAGTCGAGGGACAAACGAAGCTTTCTTT. Protein sequence: CASSRGTNEAFF.

This clonotype was observed a few times. V usage is TRBV5-1 and J usage is TRBJ2-3; possibly TRBD2 for D (6 bases). Trimming cost V 1 base and J 3 bases, with 12 bases left between them. The CDR3 consists of 15 residues. In germline, CDR1 is SGHRS, CDR2 YFSETQ. In nucleotides, the CDR3 is TGCGCCAGCAGCTTGACTAGCAGAAGGACAGATACGCAGTATTTT. As protein: CASSLTSRRTDTQYF.

The DNA for the CDR3 is TGTGCCAGCAGCCCCCAGGGGGGAGTCACAGATACGCAGTATTTT. Amino acids: CASSPQGGVTDTQYF. The V and J genes are TRBV3-1 and TRBJ2-3, with D tentatively TRBD1 (7 bases). V lost 4 bases to trimming and J lost 2 bases, with 13 bases between them. This CDR3 region has 15 residues. The germline V gene encodes CDR1 LGHDT and CDR2 YNNKEL (reference sequence).

The table lists this clonotype with many counts. V gene TRBV4-3 combines with J gene TRBJ2-7, with TRBD1 matching 7 bases. The V gene end was trimmed by 4 bases and the J gene end by 6 bases; junction bases not matched to a gene: 9. Germline loops: CDR1 LGHNA, CDR2 YSLEER. The CDR3 is 14 amino acids. The CDR3 here is CASSPRQGAIEQYF. The CDR3 nucleotides read TGCGCCAGCAGCCCGAGACAGGGTGCCATCGAGCAGTACTTC.

This clonotype has a single count. The rearrangement joins TRBV5-1 to TRBJ2-3; 15 nucleotides agree with TRBD2. Germline loops: CDR1 SGHRS, CDR2 YFSETQ. V lost 0 bases, J lost 2 bases, and 10 bases stayed unmatched. The CDR3 is 20 residues long. CDR3 in DNA: TGCGCCAGCAGCTTGGACCCTTTGGGGACTAGCGGGGGGACCACAGATACGCAGTATTTT. Its translation is CASSLDPLGTSGGTTDTQYF.

In its sample, this clonotype was seen a few times. This chain joins TRBV28 and TRBJ2-3, with D possibly matching TRBD1 (6 bases). The CDR3 covers 15 residues. Germline CDR1 MDHEN, CDR2 SYDVKM. Trimming removed 5 bases at V and 5 bases at J, with 17 bases between. CDR3 sequence: CASSPHDRLVDTQYF. CDR3 sequence (DNA): TGTGCCAGCAGTCCCCATGACAGGCTTGTAGATACGCAGTATTTT.

This clonotype has just a few counts. The V gene is TRBV15, the J gene TRBJ2-7; TRBD1 agrees at 10 bases. This CDR3 region has 16 residues. Trimming removed 1 base from V and 5 bases from J; junction bases left unmatched: 8. CDR1 is LNHNV and CDR2 is YYDKDF in the germline V gene (reference sequence). The CDR3 DNA reads as TGTGCCACCAGCAGAGGCAGACAGGGGGCCGGGGACGAGCAGTACTTC. Translated, it gives CATSRGRQGAGDEQYF.

The CDR3 loop reads CAISSSGSRYGYTF. CDR3 nucleotides: TGTGCCATCAGTAGCTCAGGTAGCCGGTATGGCTACACCTTC. V usage is TRBV10-3 and J usage is TRBJ1-2; D gene ambiguous. V gave up 5 bases and J gave up 5 bases, with 15 bases separating them. CDR3 length equals 14 residues. Per germline, CDR1 ENHRY and CDR2 SYGVKD.

Concerning this clonotype itself: Compared with germline, one end of the junction differs, possibly owing to a read error. J is TRBJ2-6 and V is TRBV25-1; no definite D call. The germline CDR1 and CDR2 sequences are MGHDK and SYGVNS. There are 15 residues in the CDR3. The CDR3 nucleotides are TGTGCCAGCAGTGATTGGGCCTCTGGGACCAACGTCCTGACTTTC. The encoded protein is CASSDWASGTNVLTF.

This clonotype was seen a few times. The rearrangement joins TRBV6-5 to TRBJ1-1; no reliable D call. CDR3 length equals 15 residues. CDR1 and CDR2 from the germline V gene are MNHEY and SVGAGI. V shed 2 bases and J shed 0 bases, with 10 bases lying between them. CDR3 loop: CASSYVGPMNTEAFF. Here the CDR3 DNA reads TGTGCCAGCAGTTACGTAGGACCAATGAACACTGAAGCTTTCTTT.

Of note for this clonotype: A junction boundary mismatches the germline segment, possibly from a read error. The CDR3 DNA is TGTGCCAGCAGCCGCCGACAGGGAACCTACAATGAGCAGGTCTTC. It is translated as CASSRRQGTYNEQVF. The chain is built from TRBV5-6 and TRBJ2-1; 7 bases line up with TRBD1. The length of the CDR3 is 15 residues. Germline CDR1 SGHDT, CDR2 YYEEEE.

The gene calls are TRBV10-3 and TRBJ2-3; D call uncertain. Germline loops: CDR1 ENHRY, CDR2 SYGVKD. This CDR3 is built from 14 residues. The V end lost 2 bases, the J end lost 3 bases, and 9 bases lay between the germline ends. Here the CDR3 DNA reads TGTGCCATCAGTGAGGTTTACGGTACAGATACGCAGTATTTT. Protein: CAISEVYGTDTQYF.

This clonotype was seen repeatedly, ten times or more. This chain uses TRBV4-1 with TRBJ2-5; no clear D. The V gene's germline CDR1 is MGHRA and CDR2 YSYEKL. Trimming cost V 1 base and J 2 bases, with 5 bases left between them. The CDR3 spans 13 residues. CDR3 amino acids: CASSQVIQETQYF. CDR3 DNA: TGCGCCAGCAGCCAAGTAATACAAGAGACCCAGTACTTC.

The CDR3 reads CASSRTGYQPQHF. CDR3 DNA sequence: TGTGCCAGCAGTCGGACAGGGTACCAGCCCCAGCATTTT. This chain links TRBV28 with TRBJ1-5; 8 nucleotides match TRBD1. Per germline, CDR1 MDHEN and CDR2 SYDVKM. CDR3 length equals 13 residues. The V gene end was trimmed by 5 bases and the J gene end by 7 bases; junction bases not matched to a gene: 4.

The chain uses TRBV5-1 and TRBJ2-3, with 8 nucleotides matching TRBD2. Looked up from germline, CDR1 is SGHRS and CDR2 is YFSETQ. This CDR3 comprises 16 residues. Trimming removed 3 bases from V and 0 bases from J; junction bases left unmatched: 6. CDR3 bases: TGCGCCAGCAGCTCGGGGGGGACTCGGAGCACAGATACGCAGTATTTT. Translated: CASSSGGTRSTDTQYF.

The rearrangement links TRBV12-3 or TRBV12-4 to TRBJ2-5; TRBD1 agrees at 9 bases. Unmatched junction bases numbered 6, after V lost 7 bases and J lost 3 bases. The CDR3 totals 14 residues. CDR3 region: CASTGQGMEETQYF. The CDR3 bases are TGTGCCAGCACGGGACAGGGTATGGAAGAGACCCAGTACTTC.

The rearrangement joins TRBV9 to TRBJ2-1, with 14 bases fitting TRBD2. Germline trimming cut 0 bases from V and 3 bases from J; bases unmatched to any gene: 5. This CDR3 contains 18 residues. CDR1 is SGDLS and CDR2 is YYNGEE in the germline V gene. The CDR3 spells CASSVGSGLAGDYNEQFF. The CDR3 coding sequence is TGTGCCAGCAGCGTAGGTTCGGGACTAGCGGGAGACTACAATGAGCAGTTCTTC.

The chain joins TRBV15 to TRBJ2-1; 11 bases align to TRBD2. The CDR3 has 14 amino acids. CDR1 is LNHNV, CDR2 YYDKDF, per germline (reference sequence). Trimming at V came to 3 bases and at J to 8 bases, leaving 3 bases not matched to a gene. The CDR3 region is CATSRTSGVDEQFF. The CDR3 DNA is TGTGCCACCAGCAGGACTAGCGGGGTCGATGAGCAGTTCTTC.

The genes are TRBV29-1 and TRBJ1-2; possible D gene TRBD1, 6 bases. V was pared by 5 bases and J by 8 bases, with 24 bases between. The CDR3 is made up of 15 amino acids. CDR1 SQVTM and CDR2 ANQGSEA come from the germline V gene. CDR3 in DNA: TGCAGCGTTTCCCTTTTAGGGCAGGGGACAAGAGGCTACACCTTC. It codes for CSVSLLGQGTRGYTF. Filled out from reference TRBV29-1 and TRBJ1-2, the complete variable domain reads SAVISQKPSRDICQRGTSLTIQCQVDSQVTMMFWYRQQPGQSLTLIATANQGSEATYESGFVIDKFPISRPNLTFSTLTVSNMSPEDSSIYLCSVSLLGQGTRGYTFGSGTRLTVV.

A remark on this clonotype: The conserved closing phenylalanine or tryptophan is absent in this CDR3, likely reflecting a read error. The V call is TRBV6-1, the J call TRBJ2-1; a possible D gene is TRBD1 (6 bases). The CDR3 consists of 15 residues. Trimming took off 8 bases at V and 9 bases at J, with 23 bases between the two ends. Germline V gene lookup returns CDR1 MNHNS and CDR2 SASEGT. Written as DNA, the CDR3 is TGTGCCAGCGCCCCCCGGGACAACCCTTCGGGTGAGCAGTTCGTC. It yields the protein CASAPRDNPSGEQFV.

The chain is built from TRBV12-3 or TRBV12-4 and TRBJ2-7; D is ambiguous. The CDR3 sequence is 11 residues long. Trimming cost V 5 bases and J 2 bases, with 4 bases left between them. The CDR3 loop reads CASSHPYEQYF. Here the CDR3 DNA reads TGTGCCAGCAGTCACCCCTACGAGCAGTACTTC.

The CDR3 nucleotides are TGCGCCAGCAGCCAAGATATAAGGGGGGTTGGGGGCTACACCTTC. It is translated as CASSQDIRGVGGYTF. V usage is TRBV4-1 and J usage is TRBJ1-2; TRBD1 is a possible D gene (6 bases). Per germline, CDR1 MGHRA and CDR2 YSYEKL. This CDR3 has 15 amino acids. V dropped 0 bases and J dropped 8 bases, with 16 bases sitting between them.

In this sample, this clonotype turned up many times. This rearrangement joins TRBV12-3 or TRBV12-4 to TRBJ1-2; no firm D call. V dropped 6 bases and J dropped 0 bases, with 11 bases sitting between them. CDR3 length: 14 residues. This CDR3 reads CASRPHLANYGYTF. CDR3 in DNA: TGTGCCAGCAGGCCCCACTTAGCTAACTATGGCTACACCTTC.

This chain joins TRBV29-1 and TRBJ1-1, with D uncertain. Germline CDR1 SQVTM, CDR2 ANQGSEA. With 4 bases removed from V and 0 bases from J, the gap between germline ends came to 9 bases. The CDR3 has 13 residues. As DNA, the CDR3 is TGCAGCGTTGCGCGGCCTTTGAACACTGAAGCTTTCTTT. It encodes CSVARPLNTEAFF.

The rearrangement uses TRBV7-2 and TRBJ2-5; weak D call: TRBD2 (5 bases). Per the germline V gene, CDR1 is SGHTA and CDR2 is FQGNSA. This CDR3 region has 16 residues. V was cut by 5 bases and J by 0 bases, with 16 bases left in between. This CDR3 is CASSVRRAENQETQYF. CDR3 DNA sequence: TGTGCCAGCAGCGTTAGACGAGCGGAGAACCAAGAGACCCAGTACTTC.

This clonotype has only a few counts. The junction departs from the called germline gene at one end, perhaps through a read error. The V and J genes are TRBV12-3 or TRBV12-4 and TRBJ2-6; the D gene could be TRBD1 or TRBD2 (5 bases each). This CDR3 has 11 residues. The CDR3 DNA sequence: TGTGCCAGCCGAGGGGCCGACGTCCTGACTTTC. It specifies CASRGADVLTF.